This TCR beta chain was sequenced for a study of radiotherapy plus CTLA-4 blockade in lung cancer (dated by TCRdb to between 2018 and 2020). At the level of the whole study: Among the enrolled patients, approximately 18% had an objective response, and 31% reached disease control. Points the paper makes about the study in general: Increased serum interferon-beta after radiation, together with early dynamic changes in blood T cell clones, were reported to be the strongest predictors of response. After treatment with radiotherapy and ipilimumab, TCR clones that came from tumors expanded in the peripheral blood.

The study tested focal radiation therapy combined with CTLA-4 blockade (ipilimumab) in patients with chemo-refractory metastatic non-small-cell lung cancer. At the junction V is shortened by 5 bases and J by 3 bases, with 12 bases in between. The germline V gene specifies MDHEN as CDR1 and SYDVKM as CDR2. Inclusive of the bounding cysteine and phenylalanine, the CDR3 is 14 residues long. Only the CDR3 portion is preserved as DNA: 42 bases, with reading frame beginning at the first base. The library was obtained by the immunoSEQ multiplex PCR assay. TCRdb stores this immuneACCESS table with in-frame sequences only. Part of the clones is absent; in the studies checked, under half of the shortfall reflects unresolved V genes, and no reason is known for the rest. The sample table contains approximately 100,000 clones; only one count was recorded for 82% of them. Clones ranked in the top ten supply 3% to 3.5% of the sample.

With respect to this clone: Its antigen specificity is not known. No base qualities exist here, and no much larger clone lies one base off it.

Here the chain combines TRBV28 and TRBJ2-3, with a tentative D gene TRBD2 over 5 matching bases. The receptor was isolated from a human donor with non-small cell lung cancer who had a partial response to radiotherapy plus ipilimumab. Sample: peripheral blood, taken from a patient treated with radiotherapy plus ipilimumab. The sequence in DNA is TGTGCCAGCAGTCGTATTCGGGGAACAGATACGCAGTATTTT. The translation is CASSRIRGTDTQYF. The reference TRBV28 and TRBJ2-3 proteins fill in what lies around the CDR3, so the full variable domain reads DVKVTQSSRYLVKRTGEKVFLECVQDMDHENMFWYRQDPGLGLRLIYFSYDVKMKEKGDIPEGYSVSREKKERFSLILESASTNQTSMYLCASSRIRGTDTQYFGPGTRLTVL.